This T cell receptor beta chain was observed in a study of blood T cell repertoires in COVID-19. The length of the CDR3 is 14 residues. Trimming cost V 7 bases and J 2 bases, with 13 bases left between them. Germline CDR1 and CDR2: SGHDT and YYEEEE. TCRdb's copy holds only in-frame clones and misses some; the assay was immunoSEQ multiplex PCR. The sample yields roughly 200,000 clones, roughly 89% seen once. The gene calls are TRBV5-6 and TRBJ1-3; D unclear. The specimen was PBMCs or T cells enriched from blood (not recorded which). The receptor was derived from a woman between 35 and 50 years old with acute COVID-19. CDR3: CASEEGLAGNTIYF. CDR3 DNA: TGTGCCAGCGAGGAGGGTCTGGCTGGAAACACCATATATTTT. Full variable domain (missing parts from reference TRBV5-6 and TRBJ1-3): DAGVTQSPTHLIKTRGQQVTLRCSPKSGHDTVSWYQQALGQGPQFIFQYYEEEERQRGNFPDRFSGHQFPNYSSELNVNALLLGDSALYLCASEEGLAGNTIYFGEGSWLTVV.